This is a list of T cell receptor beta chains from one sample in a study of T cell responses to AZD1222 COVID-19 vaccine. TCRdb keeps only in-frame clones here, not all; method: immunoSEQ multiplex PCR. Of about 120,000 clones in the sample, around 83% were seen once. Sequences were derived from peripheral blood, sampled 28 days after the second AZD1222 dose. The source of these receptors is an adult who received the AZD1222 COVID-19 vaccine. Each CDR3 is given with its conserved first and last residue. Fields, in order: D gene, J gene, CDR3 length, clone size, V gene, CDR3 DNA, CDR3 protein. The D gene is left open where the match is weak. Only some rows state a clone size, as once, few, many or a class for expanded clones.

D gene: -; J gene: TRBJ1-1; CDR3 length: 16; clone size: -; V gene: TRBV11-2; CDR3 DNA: TGTGCCAGCAGCTTAGAAACCCACCGGGTCTTTATTGAAGCTTTCTTT; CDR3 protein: CASSLETHRVFIEAFF
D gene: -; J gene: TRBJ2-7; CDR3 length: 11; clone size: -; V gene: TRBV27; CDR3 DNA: TGTGCCAGCAGCCGAGGGAGAGGGCAGTACTTC; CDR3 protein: CASSRGRGQYF
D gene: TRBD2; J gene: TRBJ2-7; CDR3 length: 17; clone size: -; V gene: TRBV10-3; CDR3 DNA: TGTGCCATCAGTGAGTCGGCAGCGGGGGGACCCTCCTACGAGCAGTACTTC; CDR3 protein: CAISESAAGGPSYEQYF
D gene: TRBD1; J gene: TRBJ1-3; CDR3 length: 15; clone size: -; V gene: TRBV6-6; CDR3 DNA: TGTGCCAGCAGTTTTACCCAGGGGGCTGGAAACACCATATATTTT; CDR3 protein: CASSFTQGAGNTIYF
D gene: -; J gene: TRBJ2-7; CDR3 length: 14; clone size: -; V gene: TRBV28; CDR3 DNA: TGTGCCAGCAGTGCGACCGGGACGCCTTACGAGCAGTACTTC; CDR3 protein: CASSATGTPYEQYF
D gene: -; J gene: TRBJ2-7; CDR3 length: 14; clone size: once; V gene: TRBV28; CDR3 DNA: TGTGCCAGCAGAGCCACAGGGACGGCCTACGAGCAGTACTTC; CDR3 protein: CASRATGTAYEQYF
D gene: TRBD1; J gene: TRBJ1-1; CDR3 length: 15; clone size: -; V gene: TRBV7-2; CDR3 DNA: TGTGCCAGCAGCCCTGGGACAGGGGTCCACACTGAAGCTTTCTTT; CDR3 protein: CASSPGTGVHTEAFF
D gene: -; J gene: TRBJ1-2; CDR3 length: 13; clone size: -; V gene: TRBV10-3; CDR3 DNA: TGTGCCATCAGAGGAACGGCCAGCTATGGCTACACCTTC; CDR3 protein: CAIRGTASYGYTF
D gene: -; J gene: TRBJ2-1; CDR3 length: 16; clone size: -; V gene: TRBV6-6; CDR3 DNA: TGTGCCAGCACCACGCCCGGGCAGGGGACCTACAATGAGCAGTTCTTC; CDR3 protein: CASTTPGQGTYNEQFF
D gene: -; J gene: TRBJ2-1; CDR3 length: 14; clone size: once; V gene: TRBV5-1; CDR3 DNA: TGCGCCAGCAGAAGGGCAGAGTCCTACAATGAGCAGTTCTTC; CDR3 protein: CASRRAESYNEQFF
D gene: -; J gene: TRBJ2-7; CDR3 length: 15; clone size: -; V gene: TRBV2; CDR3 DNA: TGTGCCAGCAGTGCGAGGCAGGTTGTGGGCTACGAGCAGTACTTC; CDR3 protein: CASSARQVVGYEQYF
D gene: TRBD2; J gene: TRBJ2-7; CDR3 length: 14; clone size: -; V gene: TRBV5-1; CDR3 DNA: TGCGCCAGCAGCTTGTTGGCTAGCGGGGGCGAGCAGTACTTC; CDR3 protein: CASSLLASGGEQYF
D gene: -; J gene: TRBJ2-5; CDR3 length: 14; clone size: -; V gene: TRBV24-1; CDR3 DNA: TGTGCCACCAGTGACCCGGGACAACAAGAGACCCAGTACTTC; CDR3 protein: CATSDPGQQETQYF
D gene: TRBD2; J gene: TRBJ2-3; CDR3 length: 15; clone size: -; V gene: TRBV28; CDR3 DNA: TGTGCCAGCAGTCCCCAGCGGGGGGGCACAGATACGCAGTATTTT; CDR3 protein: CASSPQRGGTDTQYF
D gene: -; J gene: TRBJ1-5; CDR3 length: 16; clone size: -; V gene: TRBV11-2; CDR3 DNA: TGTGCCAGCAGCCCGGGGGGCCTGGGGAGCAATCAGCCCCAGCATTTT; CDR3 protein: CASSPGGLGSNQPQHF